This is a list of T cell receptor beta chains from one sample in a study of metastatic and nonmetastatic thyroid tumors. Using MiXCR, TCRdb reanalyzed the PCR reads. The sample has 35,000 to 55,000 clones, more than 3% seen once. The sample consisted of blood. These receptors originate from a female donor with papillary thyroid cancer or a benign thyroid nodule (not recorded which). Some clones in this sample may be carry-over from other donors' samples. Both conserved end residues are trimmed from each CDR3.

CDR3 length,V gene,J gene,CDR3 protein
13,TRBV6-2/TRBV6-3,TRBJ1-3,ASSRREGSVNTIY
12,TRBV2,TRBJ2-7,ARKPADTLYEQY
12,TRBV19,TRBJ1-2,ASSAREGGYGYT
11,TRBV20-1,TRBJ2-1,SARNLRVTEQF
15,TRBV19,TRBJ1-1,ASSPRARGQGRTEAF
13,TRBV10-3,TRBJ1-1,AISESGGGYTEAF
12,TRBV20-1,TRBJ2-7,SARSPTGIYEQY
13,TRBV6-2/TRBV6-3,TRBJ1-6,ASSSTGPYNSPLD
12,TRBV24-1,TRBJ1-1,DTSDGTAKTEAF
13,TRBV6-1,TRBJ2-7,ASSEGPGGNYEQY
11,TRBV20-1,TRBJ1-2,SARADRDYGYT